These T cell receptor beta chains were read from a single sample in a study of blood T cell repertoires in COVID-19. Profiling relied on immunoSEQ multiplex PCR, and the TCRdb table lists in-frame clones only, not all of them. The sample carries approximately 85,000 clones, 92% recorded once. The sequenced material came from peripheral blood. The receptors originated from a woman in her sixties or seventies with active COVID-19. Each CDR3 is given with its conserved first and last residue. The D gene is left open where the match is weak. Size is omitted from some rows. Given values are once, few, many or a class for expanded clones.

TRBV5-1,TRBD2,NA,TRBJ2-3,CASSGGSGRTDTQYF,TGCGCCAGCAGCGGGGGTAGCGGGAGAACAGATACGCAGTATTTT
TRBV5-6,NA,NA,TRBJ1-2,CASSSRDSWNYGYTF,TGTGCCAGCAGCTCCCGGGACTCCTGGAACTATGGCTACACCTTC
TRBV28,NA,NA,TRBJ1-5,CASKEHPGQPQHF,TGTGCCAGCAAGGAACACCCAGGACAGCCCCAGCATTTT
TRBV3-1/TRBV3-2,NA,NA,TRBJ2-7,CASSQEGQGIPLYEQYF,TGTGCCAGCAGCCAAGAAGGGCAGGGAATCCCCCTCTACGAGCAGTACTTC
TRBV6-2/TRBV6-3,NA,NA,TRBJ2-5,CASSKKPPGERYETQYF,TGTGCCAGCAGTAAGAAACCACCCGGGGAGAGGTATGAGACCCAGTACTTC
TRBV5-4,TRBD2,NA,TRBJ2-7,CASSAEAGGSYEQYF,TGTGCCAGCAGCGCGGAGGCGGGAGGGTCCTACGAGCAGTACTTC
TRBV6-2/TRBV6-3,NA,NA,TRBJ2-5,CASSLGALGETQYF,TGTGCCAGCAGTTTAGGGGCCCTCGGGGAGACCCAGTACTTC
TRBV7-6,TRBD1,few,TRBJ1-4,CASSSRGPTNEKLFF,TGTGCCAGCAGCTCTAGGGGGCCAACTAATGAAAAACTGTTTTTT
TRBV5-4,TRBD2,NA,TRBJ2-5,CASSPGGLAGTETQYF,TGTGCCAGCAGCCCGGGGGGACTAGCGGGAACAGAGACCCAGTACTTC
TRBV7-2,NA,NA,TRBJ1-6,CASSLQGGGDSPLHF,TGTGCCAGCAGCTTACAAGGGGGAGGGGATTCACCCCTCCACTTT
TRBV19,TRBD1,NA,TRBJ1-1,CASSIDLSQGAQTEAFF,TGTGCCAGTAGTATAGATCTATCCCAGGGGGCGCAAACTGAAGCTTTCTTT
TRBV4-3,TRBD2,NA,TRBJ2-2,CASSQDWGTRPGELFF,TGCGCCAGCAGCCAAGATTGGGGGACTAGACCCGGGGAGCTGTTTTTT
TRBV30,TRBD1,NA,TRBJ1-5,CAWGAKGALFYSNQPQHF,TGTGCCTGGGGGGCGAAGGGGGCACTTTTCTATAGCAATCAGCCCCAGCATTTT
TRBV30,NA,once,TRBJ1-1,CAWSEGGLHF,TGTGCCTGGAGTGAAGGGGGACTACACTTT
TRBV5-1,TRBD2,NA,TRBJ2-3,CASSPGLAGSSYTQYF,TGCGCCAGCAGCCCTGGATTAGCGGGGTCCTCTTATACGCAGTATTTT
TRBV7-9,NA,once,TRBJ2-2,CASSKAGQDGELFF,TGTGCCAGCAGTAAGGCCGGACAAGACGGGGAGCTGTTTTTT
TRBV21-1,NA,once,TRBJ2-1,CASSRFGQPYNEQFF,TGTGCCAGCAGCAGGTTTGGACAGCCTTACAATGAGCAGTTCTTC
TRBV6-5,TRBD1,NA,TRBJ1-4,CATTPGQRREKLFF,TGTGCCACTACACCGGGACAGAGGCGTGAAAAACTGTTTTTT